The clone carrying this T cell receptor (beta chain) appeared many times. Presentation of ophthalmopathy in the donors involved moderate-to-severe activity, CAS ≥3, NOSPECS ≥4 and a duration under 3 months. The PBMCs were taken from under 12 ml of fresh peripheral blood. Amplification of TCR beta CDR3 regions used RNA transcripts. The workflow started with a first-round RT-PCR run with HTBI primers and then moved on to a second-round multiplex PCR. TCRdb passed the multiplex PCR reads through MiXCR, listing each CDR3 protein once. Here the sample spans 340,000 or so distinct CDR3 sequences, about 17% being singletons. The data derive from a study of Graves' ophthalmopathy and Graves' hyperthyroidism. Germline CDR1 reads MNHEY; CDR2 reads SMNVEV (reference sequence). V was trimmed by 8 bases and J by 2 bases, leaving 13 bases between them. The CDR3 contains 13 residues.

The sequence was collected from an adult man with Graves' ophthalmopathy. Sample: peripheral blood. The chain is built from TRBV27 and TRBJ2-7; weak D call: TRBD1 (6 bases). The CDR3 protein is CASPTGNAYEQYF. CDR3 sequence (DNA): TGTGCCAGCCCAACAGGGAATGCCTACGAGCAGTACTTC.